This T cell receptor beta chain appears in the sequencing data of a study of T-cell reconstitution after alpha-beta-depleted transplantation in children (dated by TCRdb to 2016 to 2017). The study in broad terms: Using TCR repertoire profiling, the study quantitatively followed how T-cell immune reconstitution unfolded in children after TCRalphabeta/CD19-depleted allogeneic hematopoietic cell transplantation.

Receptors were amplified or captured by PCR. These reads were obtained on an Illumina HiSeq 2500. To normalize quantification of the TCRbeta repertoire, the TCR libraries were built with molecular barcoding that relied on unique molecular identifiers. TCRdb reran the public reads through fastp at Q25 and MiXCR, keeping productive beta chains. Each entry is one CDR3 protein sequence, shown with its most common DNA and genes. Across this sample there are hundreds of thousands of distinct CDR3 sequences, with approximately 15% seen only once. The ten biggest clones cover 0.9% to 1.2% of the sample. In this sample, this clonotype turned up many times. Its antigen target is currently unknown. Base-call qualities are not available, and no considerably larger clone is one nucleotide away. The CDR3 covers 16 residues, taking in both the cysteine and the phenylalanine. The kept DNA is CDR3 alone, 48 bases in frame from the first base. The V and J ends are trimmed by 1 base and 2 bases, leaving 10 bases between them. CDR1 and CDR2, looked up from the germline V gene, are SGHRS and YFSETQ.

The sample here was PBMCs from the stem cell graft donor, taken from the stem cell graft. The sequence derives from a human donor who donated a stem cell graft to a child with acute myeloid leukemia. In this chain, TRBV5-1 is recombined with TRBJ2-6, with a tentative D gene TRBD1 over 6 matching bases. The CDR3 region has the sequence CASSLSAGAGANVLTF. In nucleotide form, the sequence is TGCGCCAGCAGCTTGAGCGCAGGGGCTGGGGCCAACGTCCTGACTTTC.